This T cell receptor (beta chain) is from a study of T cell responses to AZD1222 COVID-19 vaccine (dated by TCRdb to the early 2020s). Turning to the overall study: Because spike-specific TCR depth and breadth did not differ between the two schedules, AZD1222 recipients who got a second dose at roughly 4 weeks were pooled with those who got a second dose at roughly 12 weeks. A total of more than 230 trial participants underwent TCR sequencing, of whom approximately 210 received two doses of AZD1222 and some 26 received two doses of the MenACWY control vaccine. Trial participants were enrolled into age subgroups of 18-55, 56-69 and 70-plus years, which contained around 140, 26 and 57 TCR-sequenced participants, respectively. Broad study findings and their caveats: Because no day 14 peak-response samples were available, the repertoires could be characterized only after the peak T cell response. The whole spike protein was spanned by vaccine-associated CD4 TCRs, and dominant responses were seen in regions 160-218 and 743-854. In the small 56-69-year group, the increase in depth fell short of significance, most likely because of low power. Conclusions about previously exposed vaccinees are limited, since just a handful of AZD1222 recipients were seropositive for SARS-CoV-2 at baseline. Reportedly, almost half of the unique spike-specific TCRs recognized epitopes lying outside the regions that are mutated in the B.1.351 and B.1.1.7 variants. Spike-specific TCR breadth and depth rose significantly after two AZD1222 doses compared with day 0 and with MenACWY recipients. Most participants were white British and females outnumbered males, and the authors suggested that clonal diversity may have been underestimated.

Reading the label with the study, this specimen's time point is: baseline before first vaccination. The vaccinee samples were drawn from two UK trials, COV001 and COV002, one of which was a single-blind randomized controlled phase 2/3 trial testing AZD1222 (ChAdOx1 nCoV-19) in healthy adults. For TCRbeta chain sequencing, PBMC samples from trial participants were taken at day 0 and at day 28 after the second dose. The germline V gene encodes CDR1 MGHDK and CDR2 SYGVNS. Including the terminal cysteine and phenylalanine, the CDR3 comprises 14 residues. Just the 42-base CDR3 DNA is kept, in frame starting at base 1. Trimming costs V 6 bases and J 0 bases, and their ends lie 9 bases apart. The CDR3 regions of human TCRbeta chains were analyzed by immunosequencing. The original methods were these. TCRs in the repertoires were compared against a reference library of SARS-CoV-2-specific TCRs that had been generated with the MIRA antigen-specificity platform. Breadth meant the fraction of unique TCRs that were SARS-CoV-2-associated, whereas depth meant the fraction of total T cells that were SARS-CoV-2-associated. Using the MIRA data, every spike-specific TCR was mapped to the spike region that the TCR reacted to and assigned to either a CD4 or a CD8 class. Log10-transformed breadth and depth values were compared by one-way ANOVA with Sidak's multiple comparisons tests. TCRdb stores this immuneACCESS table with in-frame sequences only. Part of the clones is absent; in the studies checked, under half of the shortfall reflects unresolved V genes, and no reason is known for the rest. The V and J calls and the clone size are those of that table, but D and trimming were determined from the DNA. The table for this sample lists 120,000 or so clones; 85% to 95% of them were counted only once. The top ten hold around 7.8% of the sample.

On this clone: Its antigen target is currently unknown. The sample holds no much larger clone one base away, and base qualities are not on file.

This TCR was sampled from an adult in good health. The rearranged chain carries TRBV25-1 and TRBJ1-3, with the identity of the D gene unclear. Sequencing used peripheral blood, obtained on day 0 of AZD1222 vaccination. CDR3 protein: CASRRANSGNTIYF. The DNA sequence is TGTGCCAGCAGGCGGGCCAACTCTGGAAACACCATATATTTT. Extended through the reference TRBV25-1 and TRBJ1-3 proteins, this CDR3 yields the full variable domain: EADIYQTPRYLVIGTGKKITLECSQTMGHDKMYWYQQDPGMELHLIHYSYGVNSTEKGDLSSESTVSRIRTEHFPLTLESARPSHTSQYLCASRRANSGNTIYFGEGSWLTVV.